The next 24 T cell receptor beta chains were all read from a single sample in a study of CD8+CD57+ T cells in acquired aplastic anemia (dated by TCRdb to 2016 to 2019). Patients chosen for sequencing had shown expansion of CD8+CD57+ cells by flow cytometry. Sequencing was carried out with an Illumina HiSeq 2000. TCR beta VDJ combination and CDR3 sequence profiling used genomic DNA as the template. TCRdb applied fastp at Q25 and MiXCR to the public reads, then kept only in-frame beta chains. Each CDR3 protein gets just one entry, which takes the most common genes and DNA from the rows behind it. Recorded for this sample are some 170,000 distinct CDR3 sequences; roughly 48% of them occurred a single time. The ten largest account for roughly 1.1% of the sample. Input material: sorted CD4+, CD8+, or CD8+CD57+ T cells (not recorded which) from PBMCs. The receptors come from a human donor with aplastic anemia.

This clonotype occurred many times. V is TRBV20-1 and J is TRBJ2-2; 10 nucleotides agree with TRBD1. CDR1 is DFQATT and CDR2 is SNEGSKA in the germline V gene (reference sequence). Losses at the gene ends were 6 bases for V and 10 bases for J; bases not matched to a gene: 11. This CDR3 region has 14 residues. The CDR3 spells CSARRDRGGEELFF. The CDR3 DNA is TGCAGTGCCCGCCGGGACAGGGGAGGTGAGGAGCTGTTTTTT.

There are many counts of this clonotype. The chain carries TRBV7-6 and TRBJ1-1; D may be TRBD1 (6 bases). V dropped 5 bases and J dropped 0 bases, with 13 bases sitting between them. Germline V CDR1 and CDR2: SGHVS, FNYEAQ. The CDR3 is 15 residues long. In nucleotides, the CDR3 is TGTGCCAGCAGCCTTTTACAGGGAATGAACACTGAAGCTTTCTTT. Its protein is CASSLLQGMNTEAFF.

This sequence joins TRBV4-1 and TRBJ2-3, with 14 bases identical to TRBD2. Germline V gives CDR1 MGHRA, CDR2 YSYEKL. CDR3 length equals 17 residues. V shed 3 bases and J 2 bases; nucleotides not matched to a gene: 4. The CDR3 sequence is CASSQGTSGRHTDTQYF. As DNA, the CDR3 is TGCGCCAGCAGCCAGGGGACTAGCGGGAGACACACAGATACGCAGTATTTT.

For this clonotype: It may be a read error: a sequence one base away is much more abundant. The chain uses TRBV7-2 and TRBJ2-5; possible D gene TRBD2, 7 bases. Germline CDR1 reads SGHTA; CDR2 reads FQGNSA. The CDR3 is made up of 16 amino acids. Written as DNA, the CDR3 is TGTGCCACCAGCTTACGTACGGGGGGCCCCAAAGAGACCCAGTACTTC. Protein product: CATSLRTGGPKETQYF.

This clonotype was seen repeatedly, ten times or more. The V call is TRBV7-9, the J call TRBJ1-5; possibly TRBD1 for D (5 bases). Germline loops: CDR1 SEHNR, CDR2 FQNEAQ (reference sequence). V was shortened by 3 bases and J by 2 bases, with 8 bases between the two germline ends. This CDR3 has 14 residues. As DNA, the CDR3 is TGTGCCAGCAGCTTTATGGGGGGCAATCAGCCCCAGCATTTT. It encodes CASSFMGGNQPQHF.

The chain uses TRBV10-3 and TRBJ1-1; D remains unclear. CDR1 ENHRY and CDR2 SYGVKD come from the germline V gene. The CDR3 spans 13 residues. With 6 bases removed from V and 0 bases from J, the gap between germline ends came to 8 bases. The CDR3 nucleotides are TGTGCCATCAGCCCGAGGATGAACACTGAAGCTTTCTTT. It yields the protein CAISPRMNTEAFF.

This clonotype has a count of ten or more. The chain carries TRBV7-8 and TRBJ1-3, with 8 bases that match TRBD1. CDR3 size: 15 residues. V was clipped by 4 bases and J by 0 bases; unmatched bases: 2. Germline assignment: CDR1 SGHVS and CDR2 FQNEAQ. CDR3 in DNA: TGTGCCAGCAGCTCAGGGGGCGCCTCTGGAAACACCATATATTTT. Protein: CASSSGGASGNTIYF.

The V gene is TRBV24-1, the J gene TRBJ1-2; D gene uncertain. Germline V CDR1 and CDR2: KGHDR, SFDVKD. Trimming removed 5 bases from V and 6 bases from J, with 12 bases in between. This CDR3 region has 13 residues. CDR3 residues: CATSGTMEDGYTF. The CDR3 coding sequence is TGTGCCACCAGTGGTACAATGGAAGATGGCTACACCTTC.

The J gene is TRBJ1-3, the V gene TRBV10-3, with a weak D call TRBD1 (5 bases). CDR3 length equals 18 residues. Germline V gives CDR1 ENHRY, CDR2 SYGVKD. Trimming shortened V by 3 bases and J by 3 bases, and 21 bases separated the two germline ends. The CDR3 loop is CAISDSAREVGLGNTIYF. CDR3 nucleotide sequence: TGTGCCATCAGTGATTCGGCCAGGGAGGTCGGGCTTGGAAACACCATATATTTT.

Concerning this clonotype: One junction end does not reproduce the germline sequence, and a read error may be involved. This chain connects TRBV20-1 to TRBJ1-3; D unclear. The CDR3 consists of 13 residues. CDR1 is DFQATT, CDR2 SNEGSKA, per germline (reference sequence). Here the CDR3 DNA reads TGCAGCCTAATCCTGGACTCTGGAAACACCATATGTTTT. It codes for CSLILDSGNTICF.

The table lists this clonotype with a count of one. The rearrangement uses TRBV7-3 and TRBJ1-2; D is perhaps TRBD1 (5 bases). Germline V CDR1 and CDR2: SGHTA, FQGTGA. This CDR3 is built from 11 residues. Deletions cut 8 bases from V and 7 bases from J, with 11 bases between. The CDR3 coding sequence is TGTGCCAGCCGTTGGGGGGGTGGCTACACCTTC. Translating it yields CASRWGGGYTF.

CDR3 coding DNA: TGTGCCAGCAGCTCTCAAGCGGGGACGCGCAATGAGCAGTTCTTC. Translated, it gives CASSSQAGTRNEQFF. V is TRBV11-2 and J is TRBJ2-1; TRBD2 agrees at 7 bases. Unmatched junction bases numbered 9, after V lost 4 bases and J lost 6 bases. Germline V gives CDR1 SGHAT, CDR2 FQNNGV. The CDR3 consists of 15 residues.

This rearrangement joins TRBV6-5 to TRBJ1-5; D unresolved. This CDR3 has 15 amino acids. The V gene's germline CDR1 is MNHEY and CDR2 SVGAGI. V was trimmed by 4 bases and J by 5 bases, leaving 15 bases between them. The CDR3 DNA is TGTGCCAGCAGTTCCACGGGAGCCCGGGATCAGCCCCAGCATTTT. Amino acid sequence: CASSSTGARDQPQHF.

The CDR3: CASSEAASGLNTGELFF. DNA for the CDR3: TGTGCCAGCAGTGAAGCGGCTAGCGGTCTGAACACCGGGGAGCTGTTTTTT. The chain employs TRBV6-1 and TRBJ2-2; 7 bases are shared with TRBD2. V shed 0 bases, J shed 1 base, and the junction held 5 bases outside the gene matches. CDR1 is MNHNS and CDR2 is SASEGT in the germline V gene. The CDR3 has 17 residues.

V usage is TRBV12-3 or TRBV12-4 and J usage is TRBJ2-5, with 14 bases fitting TRBD2. V shed 3 bases, J shed 4 bases, and the junction held 1 base outside the gene matches. The CDR3 spans 15 residues. CDR3 region: CASSFGLAGGETQYF. The CDR3 DNA sequence: TGTGCCAGCAGTTTCGGACTAGCGGGAGGAGAGACCCAGTACTTC.

The rearrangement links TRBV14 to TRBJ2-1; 11 nucleotides agree with TRBD2. Germline CDR1 is SGHDN and CDR2 is FVKESK. The CDR3 sequence is 15 residues long. With V trimmed by 3 bases and J by 9 bases, 7 bases remained unmatched. CDR3 in DNA: TGTGCCAGCAGCCAGAATAGCGGGGGGGGCACTGAGCAGTTCTTC. Its protein is CASSQNSGGGTEQFF.

The V and J genes are TRBV7-8 and TRBJ2-3, with 8 bases lining up with TRBD2. The germline gives CDR1 SGHVS, CDR2 FQNEAQ. The V gene end was trimmed by 2 bases and the J gene end by 1 base; junction bases not matched to a gene: 2. The CDR3 loop spans 15 amino acids. The CDR3 DNA follows: TGTGCCAGCAGCTTAAAAGCGGGGGGCACAGATACGCAGTATTTT. Translated, it gives CASSLKAGGTDTQYF.

The chain has TRBV24-1 and TRBJ1-2; 7 bases match TRBD1. The CDR3 is made up of 15 amino acids. The V segment lost 4 bases and the J segment 4 bases; nucleotides outside the gene matches: 8. Germline V gene lookup returns CDR1 KGHDR and CDR2 SFDVKD. The CDR3 sequence: CATSDPTGSGYGYTF. CDR3 coding DNA: TGTGCCACCAGTGACCCGACAGGGTCCGGCTATGGCTACACCTTC.

This clonotype occurred many times. The chain uses TRBV6-1 and TRBJ2-5; 9 nucleotides match TRBD1. Germline assignment: CDR1 MNHNS and CDR2 SASEGT. The CDR3 sequence is 14 residues long. J gave up 5 bases and V 6 bases, and 7 bases lay outside the gene matches. The CDR3 protein is CASRPTGGPETQYF. For the CDR3, the DNA is TGTGCCAGCAGACCAACAGGGGGCCCGGAGACCCAGTACTTC.

The chain carries TRBV19 and TRBJ2-4; TRBD2 agrees at 9 bases. Trimming removed 3 bases from V and 1 base from J; junction bases left unmatched: 4. This CDR3 comprises 16 residues. CDR1 and CDR2 (germline): LNHDA, SQIVND (reference sequence). The DNA for the CDR3 is TGTGCCAGTAGTATTATCGCGGGAGGGGCCAAAAACATTCAGTACTTC. It encodes CASSIIAGGAKNIQYF.

This clonotype was detected many times. The V gene is TRBV11-2, the J gene TRBJ2-4; D might be TRBD2 (6 bases). This CDR3 has 15 amino acids. The germline V gene encodes CDR1 SGHAT and CDR2 FQNNGV. The V end lost 4 bases, the J end lost 5 bases, and 15 bases lay between the germline ends. This CDR3 is CASSSRLRGQNIQYF. CDR3 sequence (DNA): TGTGCCAGCAGCTCTCGACTGCGGGGACAAAACATTCAGTACTTC.

In this sample, this clonotype turned up many times. The chain is built from TRBV20-1 and TRBJ2-5, with 8 bases identical to TRBD2. The germline V gene encodes CDR1 DFQATT and CDR2 SNEGSKA (reference sequence). V trimming: 6 bases; J trimming: 3 bases; junction bases outside the gene matches: 6. CDR3 length equals 13 residues. CDR3 sequence reads: CSAQAGEKETQYF. Here the CDR3 DNA reads TGCAGTGCCCAAGCGGGGGAAAAAGAGACCCAGTACTTC.

The rearrangement links TRBV24-1 to TRBJ1-1; D is ambiguous. Trimming left V 4 bases short and J 5 bases short, with 16 bases between. CDR1 and CDR2 from the germline V gene are KGHDR and SFDVKD. This CDR3 region has 15 residues. CDR3 coding DNA: TGTGCCACCAGTGACTCTAGGGCAGCTGATACTGAAGCTTTCTTT. Its protein is CATSDSRAADTEAFF.

The V gene is TRBV7-2, the J gene TRBJ2-5; TRBD2 aligns across 7 bases. Germline V CDR1 and CDR2: SGHTA, FQGNSA. Trimming cost V 3 bases and J 1 base; bases outside gene matches: 5. The length of the CDR3 is 15 residues. This chain's CDR3 is CASSFNSGIQETQYF. CDR3 nucleotides: TGTGCCAGCAGCTTTAACAGCGGGATCCAAGAGACCCAGTACTTC.